This TCR beta chain stems from a study of blood T cell repertoires in COVID-19. This CDR3 comprises 17 residues. V lost 5 bases, J lost 4 bases, and 22 bases lay in between. Per the germline V gene, CDR1 is SGHVS and CDR2 is FQNEAQ. Libraries were prepared by immunoSEQ multiplex PCR; TCRdb keeps only in-frame clonotypes and omits some of them. Of about 140,000 clones listed, more than 80% were seen once; the top ten hold around 10%. The origin of this receptor is an elderly woman in a cohort sampled during active or convalescent COVID-19. Sequenced input: peripheral blood. The chain combines TRBV7-8 with TRBJ2-3; perhaps TRBD2 as D (7 bases). The CDR3 region is CASSHPGGQRVSDTQYF. CDR3 nucleotide sequence: TGTGCCAGCAGCCACCCGGGGGGCCAGAGAGTTTCAGATACGCAGTATTTT.